The TCR beta chain described here comes from a study of human T cells and chemical hapten exposure. On the study more broadly: Upper-back patches of 0.01% DPC were read at 6 days.

Unique molecular identifiers were attached to individual cDNA molecules within the library. TCRdb re-called the RACE reads with MiXCR, one entry per CDR3 protein. The sample records some 98,000 distinct CDR3 sequences, about 10% being singletons. The time point denotes: pre-sensitization, week 0. Treatment meaning: therapeutic diphenylcyclopropenone sensitization with weekly scalp DPC. The donor pool consisted of alopecia patients aged 18 to 70 years, considered suitable for DPC. The authors extracted total RNA from unfractionated whole blood. The CDR3 is made up of 15 amino acids. Trimming stripped 3 bases from V and 2 bases from J, with 13 bases between. The germline V gene has CDR1 SQVTM and CDR2 ANQGSEA. This clonotype was seen at least ten times.

V usage is TRBV29-1 and J usage is TRBJ2-2; D is perhaps TRBD1 (5 bases). Sequencing was performed on whole blood, taken in connection with sensitization to the hapten diphenylcyclopropenone (DPC). This TCR was recovered from a woman aged 60 to 75 with alopecia areata. Some clones in this sample may be carry-over from other donors' samples. The CDR3 protein is CSVDLAGLNTGELFF. The CDR3 DNA sequence: TGCAGCGTTGATTTGGCAGGGCTTAACACCGGGGAGCTGTTTTTT.